The 11 T cell receptor beta chains reported below all come from one sample, sequenced in a study of post-analysis software for immune sequencing data. Study results and caveats: About five TRBV segments were more frequent in patients than controls; TRBV5-6, TRBV5-1 and TRBV20-1 belonged to this group.

Which antigens these TCRs recognize remains unknown. Unique molecular identifiers were present in the TCR beta cDNA libraries. From the PCR reads, TCRdb called clonotypes with MiXCR, one entry per CDR3 protein. Here the sample spans 350,000 to 500,000 distinct CDR3 sequences, approximately 39% being singletons. Sequencing was done on a sample of blood. The receptors derive from a girl aged 2 to 10 with multiple sclerosis.

Only one count was recorded for this clonotype. The gene calls are TRBV9 and TRBJ2-2, with 9 bases aligning to TRBD2. This CDR3 spans 18 amino acids. V shed 0 bases and J 5 bases; nucleotides not matched to a gene: 11. In germline, CDR1 is SGDLS, CDR2 YYNGEE. CDR3 amino acids: CASSVGRSGGDPTGELFF. CDR3 bases: TGTGCCAGCAGCGTAGGGCGTAGCGGGGGAGACCCTACCGGGGAGCTGTTTTTT.

This clonotype was seen at least ten times. V usage is TRBV24-1 and J usage is TRBJ1-1; D remains ambiguous. The CDR3 contains 13 residues. V lost 12 bases to trimming and J lost 1 base, with 14 bases between them. Per the germline V gene, CDR1 is KGHDR and CDR2 is SFDVKD. The CDR3 is CAPSVWANTEAFF. DNA of the CDR3: TGTGCCCCCTCGGTATGGGCGAACACTGAAGCTTTCTTT.

The sample holds one count of this clonotype. The J gene is TRBJ1-6, the V gene TRBV12-3 or TRBV12-4; 8 nucleotides align to TRBD1. This CDR3 region has 15 residues. The V gene end was trimmed by 5 bases and the J gene end by 7 bases; junction bases not matched to a gene: 7. CDR3 nucleotides: TGTGCCAGCAGTCTAACCAACAGGGGGAATTCACCCCTCCACTTT. Amino acids: CASSLTNRGNSPLHF.

The J gene is TRBJ2-7, the V gene TRBV29-1; D tentatively reads TRBD1 or TRBD2 (5 bases each). V lost 3 bases to trimming and J lost 2 bases, with 17 bases between them. Germline V CDR1 and CDR2: SQVTM, ANQGSEA. The CDR3 runs to 15 residues. CDR3 region: CSVENLGDATYEQYF. DNA for the CDR3: TGCAGCGTTGAGAACCTTGGGGACGCCACCTACGAGCAGTACTTC.

The chain is built from TRBV6-5 and TRBJ2-7, with 7 bases aligning to TRBD1. Per the germline V gene, CDR1 is MNHEY and CDR2 is SVGAGI. The ends lost 0 bases at V and 0 bases at J; junction bases unmatched: 5. This CDR3 is built from 16 residues. The CDR3 loop reads CASSYSRQGFSYEQYF. Written as DNA, the CDR3 is TGTGCCAGCAGTTACTCGAGACAGGGTTTCTCCTACGAGCAGTACTTC.

The sample holds a few counts of this clonotype. V is TRBV18 and J is TRBJ2-7, with 8 bases aligning to TRBD1. The V gene's germline CDR1 is KGHSH and CDR2 LQKENI. The CDR3 covers 14 residues. V lost 8 bases and J lost 2; bases outside the gene matches: 8. CDR3 sequence (DNA): TGTGCCAGCGCTATGGGACAGGTAACCTACGAGCAGTACTTC. The encoded protein is CASAMGQVTYEQYF. Complete variable domain (other parts from reference TRBV18 and TRBJ2-7): NAGVMQNPRHLVRRRGQEARLRCSPMKGHSHVYWYRQLPEEGLKFMVYLQKENIIDESGMPKERFSAEFPKEGPSILRIQQVVRGDSAAYFCASAMGQVTYEQYFGPGTRLTVT.

As regards this clonotype: The germline gene is not matched at one end of the junction; a read error may be the cause. The chain recombines TRBV7-2 with TRBJ2-3, with TRBD1 matching over 9 bases. The CDR3 runs 16 residues. Germline V gives CDR1 SGHTA, CDR2 FQGNSA. The CDR3 protein is CASSRPRDRDTGTQYF. CDR3 nucleotide sequence: TGTGCCAGCAGCCGCCCCCGGGACAGGGACACAGGTACGCAGTATTTT.

In its sample, this clonotype was seen a few times. The chain carries TRBV30 and TRBJ1-2; D remains ambiguous. Germline values: CDR1 GTSNPN, CDR2 SVGIG (reference sequence). Trimming pared 0 bases from V and 2 bases from J, leaving 7 bases between. This CDR3 is 13 amino acids long. In DNA form, the CDR3 reads TGTGCCTGGAGTGTTTTGACCAACTATGGCTACACCTTC. Its protein is CAWSVLTNYGYTF.

The chain links TRBV6-5 to TRBJ1-2; 9 bases map to TRBD1. The CDR3 totals 14 residues. In germline, CDR1 is MNHEY, CDR2 SVGAGI. J gave up 4 bases and V 6 bases, and 6 bases lay outside the gene matches. The chain's CDR3 is CASSRDRESYGYTF. The CDR3 DNA reads TGTGCCAGCAGCAGGGACAGGGAGAGCTATGGCTACACCTTC.

J is TRBJ2-5 and V is TRBV29-1; no reliable D call. Germline values: CDR1 SQVTM, CDR2 ANQGSEA. V dropped 6 bases and J dropped 11 bases, with 16 bases sitting between them. The CDR3 loop spans 11 amino acids. CDR3 region: CSVPSRDEQYF. The CDR3 DNA follows: TGCAGCGTCCCCTCTAGGGATGAGCAGTACTTC. Full variable domain (outside the CDR3, taken from reference TRBV29-1 and TRBJ2-5): SAVISQKPSRDICQRGTSLTIQCQVDSQVTMMFWYRQQPGQSLTLIATANQGSEATYESGFVIDKFPISRPNLTFSTLTVSNMSPEDSSIYLCSVPSRDEQYFGPGTRLLVL.

This clonotype appeared a few times. The rearrangement uses TRBV12-3 or TRBV12-4 and TRBJ2-7; D is ambiguous. This CDR3 has 12 residues. The V end lost 3 bases, the J end lost 2 bases, and 5 bases lay between the germline ends. CDR3 residues: CASSFKAYEQYF. CDR3 bases: TGTGCCAGCAGTTTTAAGGCCTACGAGCAGTACTTC.